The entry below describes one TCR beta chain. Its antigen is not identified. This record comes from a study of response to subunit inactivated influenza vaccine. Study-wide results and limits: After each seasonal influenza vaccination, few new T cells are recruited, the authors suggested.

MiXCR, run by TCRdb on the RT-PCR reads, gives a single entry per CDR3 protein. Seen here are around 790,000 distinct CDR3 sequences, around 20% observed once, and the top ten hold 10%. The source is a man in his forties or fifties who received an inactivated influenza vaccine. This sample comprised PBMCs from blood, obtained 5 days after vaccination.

DNA for the CDR3: TGCGCCAGCACCAAGCTGGGCGATTTGAGTGGCTACACCTTC. Translated, it gives CASTKLGDLSGYTF. J is TRBJ1-2 and V is TRBV5-1; no clear D. Germline V lookup: CDR1 SGHRS, CDR2 YFSETQ. The CDR3 is made up of 14 amino acids. V was trimmed by 6 bases and J by 7 bases, leaving 19 bases between them.